This T cell receptor beta chain was found in a study of blood T cell repertoires in COVID-19. While infection was still active, Seattle patients were enrolled and then followed longitudinally. The germline V gene has CDR1 SGHRS and CDR2 YFSETQ. The CDR3 is made up of 14 amino acids. The V end was cut by 0 bases, the J end by 0 bases, with 7 bases between. In the authors' methods: Amplification with reference gene primers provided the estimates of nucleated cell counts. The data were produced by immunoSEQ multiplex PCR, yet TCRdb's version contains in-frame clones alone and is incomplete. V and J calls and clone size follow that table, whereas D and trimming were derived from the DNA. Counted here are hundreds of thousands of clones, roughly 91% occurring once; the ten biggest clones make up 7.8%. This clone was seen a handful of times.

This TCR was sampled from a woman between 50 and 59 years old with COVID-19, enrolled during active disease. This rearrangement joins TRBV5-1 to TRBJ2-7; TRBD1 is a possible D gene (6 bases). Sequenced sample: peripheral blood. The CDR3 reads CASSLGDNSYEQYF. For the CDR3, the DNA is TGCGCCAGCAGCTTGGGGGACAACTCCTACGAGCAGTACTTC.